These 26 T cell receptor beta chains were sequenced from one sample in a study of identical twins. TCRdb redid the calling of the 5' RACE reads with MiXCR, one entry per CDR3 protein. This sample has 200,000 to 250,000 distinct CDR3 sequences, with about 7.5% found just once. These data are also associated with another study on yellow fever vaccine responses in identical twins.

The material sequenced was CD8+ T cells sorted from blood. The receptors come from a woman aged 18-29 years in good health.

This clonotype was seen repeatedly, ten times or more. The chain joins TRBV24-1 to TRBJ1-2; a possible D gene is TRBD1 (6 bases). This CDR3 contains 13 residues. V lost 12 bases and J lost 6, with 19 bases in between. Germline V gene data show CDR1 as KGHDR and CDR2 as SFDVKD. The CDR3 DNA reads as TGTGCCGCCAAGTCCGGCGGGGGCGATGGCTACACCTTC. Residues: CAAKSGGGDGYTF.

The chain uses TRBV5-1 and TRBJ2-7; TRBD2 might be the D (5 bases). Germline assignment: CDR1 SGHRS and CDR2 YFSETQ. This CDR3 is built from 15 residues. Trimming cost V 3 bases and J 1 base, with 14 bases left between them. CDR3 sequence reads: CASSSSTGGSYEQYF. The CDR3 nucleotides are TGCGCCAGCAGCTCTTCCACCGGAGGTTCCTACGAGCAGTACTTC.

This clonotype was counted ten times or more. J is TRBJ2-3 and V is TRBV7-9; no clear D. The CDR3 loop spans 12 amino acids. Germline-derived CDR1 and CDR2 are SEHNR and FQNEAQ (reference sequence). V was shortened by 7 bases and J by 5 bases, with 10 bases between the two germline ends. The CDR3 reads CASTEGRDTQYF. The CDR3 DNA sequence: TGTGCCAGCACCGAAGGGCGAGATACGCAGTATTTT.

This clonotype was counted a few times. This chain links TRBV7-9 with TRBJ2-5, with a weak D call TRBD1 (5 bases). Trimming removed 6 bases at V and 0 bases at J, with 14 bases between. Germline V CDR1 and CDR2: SEHNR, FQNEAQ (reference sequence). This CDR3 is built from 15 residues. CDR3 coding DNA: TGTGCCAGCAGTCCTACCCCAGGGAACCAAGAGACCCAGTACTTC. Its translation: CASSPTPGNQETQYF.

This clonotype was detected only a few times. The chain uses TRBV28 and TRBJ1-1, with a possible D match to TRBD1 (5 bases). Per the germline V gene, CDR1 is MDHEN and CDR2 is SYDVKM. The CDR3 spans 17 residues. Trimming stripped 1 base from V and 1 base from J, with 16 bases between. The CDR3 here is CASSLFAGSHANTEAFF. The CDR3 nucleotides are TGTGCCAGCAGTTTATTTGCAGGGTCCCATGCGAACACTGAAGCTTTCTTT. Based on the CDR3 plus reference TRBV28 and TRBJ1-1, the full variable domain is DVKVTQSSRYLVKRTGEKVFLECVQDMDHENMFWYRQDPGLGLRLIYFSYDVKMKEKGDIPEGYSVSREKKERFSLILESASTNQTSMYLCASSLFAGSHANTEAFFGQGTRLTVV.

This clonotype appeared a few times. This rearrangement joins TRBV12-3 or TRBV12-4 to TRBJ2-3; 7 nucleotides align to TRBD1. This CDR3 region has 17 residues. With V trimmed by 6 bases and J by 4 bases, 16 bases remained unmatched. The CDR3 DNA is TGTGCCAGCAGCCCAAGTCGACCGACAGGGATTTCAGATACGCAGTATTTT. Amino acid sequence: CASSPSRPTGISDTQYF.

This clonotype was counted ten times or more. The chain is built from TRBV28 and TRBJ2-1; 8 bases fit TRBD1. Germline loops: CDR1 MDHEN, CDR2 SYDVKM. The CDR3 is 13 amino acids. V lost 7 bases and J lost 8; bases outside the gene matches: 7. The CDR3 bases are TGTGCCAGCACTTTGACAGGGGCGGATGAGCAGTTCTTC. It translates to CASTLTGADEQFF.

This clonotype came up many times. The chain uses TRBV12-3 or TRBV12-4 and TRBJ2-7; 10 bases are shared with TRBD2. This CDR3 is built from 14 residues. The ends lost 5 bases at V and 2 bases at J; junction bases unmatched: 3. The DNA of the CDR3 is TGTGCCAGCAGTCAAGCGGGAGGGGCCTACGAGCAGTACTTC. Amino acid sequence: CASSQAGGAYEQYF.

The table lists this clonotype with a few counts. The CDR3 loop is CASTGLAGDVNEQFF. Here the CDR3 DNA reads TGTGCCAGCACCGGACTAGCGGGAGACGTCAATGAGCAGTTCTTC. This sequence joins TRBV6-2 or TRBV6-3 and TRBJ2-1; TRBD2 agrees at 13 bases. With 7 bases clipped from V and 6 bases from J, the junction kept 6 bases outside the gene matches. This CDR3 is 15 amino acids long. The germline CDR1 and CDR2 sequences are MNHEY and SVGEGT.

The chain employs TRBV27 and TRBJ2-7; 10 bases match TRBD1. Germline V gene data show CDR1 as MNHEY and CDR2 as SMNVEV (reference sequence). This CDR3 has 14 residues. Unmatched junction bases numbered 8, after V lost 6 bases and J lost 6 bases. In DNA, the CDR3 is TGTGCCAGCAGACCGGGACAGGGGTTACCCGAGCAGTACTTC. Translation gives CASRPGQGLPEQYF.

This chain connects TRBV12-5 to TRBJ1-1; D is unresolved. Per germline, CDR1 LGHNT and CDR2 FRNRAP. The CDR3 is 15 amino acids. The V end lost 1 base, the J end lost 2 bases, and 11 bases lay between the germline ends. CDR3 residues: CASGLDSGTNTEAFF. In DNA form, the CDR3 reads TGTGCTAGTGGTTTGGACAGCGGAACTAACACTGAAGCTTTCTTT.

V and J are TRBV7-6 and TRBJ2-7; TRBD2 might be the D (6 bases). The V gene lost 5 bases and the J gene lost 4 bases, with 15 bases spanning the gap. This CDR3 spans 14 amino acids. Germline assignment: CDR1 SGHVS and CDR2 FNYEAQ. CDR3 DNA sequence: TGTGCCAGCAGCCAAACAGCGGGTGGGTACGAGCAGTACGTC. This sequence encodes CASSQTAGGYEQYV.

J is TRBJ1-1 and V is TRBV11-1, with D possibly matching TRBD1 (6 bases). V gave up 5 bases and J gave up 5 bases, with 33 bases separating them. Germline loops: CDR1 SGHAT, CDR2 FQDESV (reference sequence). The CDR3 covers 20 residues. CDR3: CASSPFRGGGYREVWTEAFF. The CDR3, as DNA: TGTGCCAGCAGCCCATTTAGAGGGGGGGGGTACAGGGAAGTCTGGACTGAAGCTTTCTTT.

This clonotype showed up just a few times. The chain combines TRBV6-5 with TRBJ2-1; D uncertain. Germline lookup yields CDR1 MNHEY and CDR2 SVGAGI. V lost 4 bases and J lost 7, with 11 bases in between. The CDR3 length is 13 residues. Here the CDR3 reads CASSFGIGNEQFF. Here the CDR3 DNA reads TGTGCCAGCAGTTTCGGCATTGGAAATGAGCAGTTCTTC.

V and J are TRBV7-6 and TRBJ2-3; perhaps TRBD1 as D (5 bases). Looked up from germline, CDR1 is SGHVS and CDR2 is FNYEAQ. The CDR3 length is 14 residues. V lost 2 bases and J 5 bases, leaving 11 bases between the germline ends. CDR3 in amino acids: CASSLLGAGDTQYF. As DNA, the CDR3 is TGTGCCAGCAGCTTACTAGGGGCCGGAGATACGCAGTATTTT. Using reference TRBV7-6 and TRBJ2-3 for the parts outside the CDR3, the full variable domain is GAGVSQSPRYKVTKRGQDVALRCDPISGHVSLYWYRQALGQGPEFLTYFNYEAQQDKSGLPNDRFSAERPEGSISTLTIQRTEQRDSAMYRCASSLLGAGDTQYFGPGTRLTVL.

This clonotype was detected only a few times. The CDR3 bases are TGTGCCAGCAGCTTGACACCCAGGAACACTGAAGCTTTCTTT. The encoded protein is CASSLTPRNTEAFF. The chain uses TRBV5-5 and TRBJ1-1; the D is unclear. Germline CDR1 is SGHKS and CDR2 is YYEKEE (reference sequence). The CDR3 totals 14 residues. Trimming left V 1 base short and J 1 base short, with 8 bases between. Complete variable domain (other parts from reference TRBV5-5 and TRBJ1-1): DAGVTQSPTHLIKTRGQQVTLRCSPISGHKSVSWYQQVLGQGPQFIFQYYEKEERGRGNFPDRFSARQFPNYSSELNVNALLLGDSALYLCASSLTPRNTEAFFGQGTRLTVV.

This clonotype was detected many times. CDR3 sequence (DNA): TGCGCCAGCAGCTTGAGGCGGGAGGGCCGTTACGAGCAGTACTTC. This gives the protein CASSLRREGRYEQYF. V usage is TRBV5-1 and J usage is TRBJ2-7; 9 bases line up with TRBD2. The V gene's germline CDR1 is SGHRS and CDR2 YFSETQ. This CDR3 contains 15 residues. V dropped 1 base and J dropped 4; count of bases not matched to a gene: 6. Complete variable domain (other parts from reference TRBV5-1 and TRBJ2-7): KAGVTQTPRYLIKTRGQQVTLSCSPISGHRSVSWYQQTPGQGLQFLFEYFSETQRNKGNFPGRFSGRQFSNSRSEMNVSTLELGDSALYLCASSLRREGRYEQYFGPGTRLTVT.

V usage is TRBV2 and J usage is TRBJ1-1; 7 nucleotides line up with TRBD1. This CDR3 has 16 amino acids. After removal of 6 bases from V and 3 bases from J, the junction contained 13 bases not matched to a gene. Per the germline V gene, CDR1 is SNHLY and CDR2 is FYNNEI. The CDR3 DNA is TGTGCCAGCAGGGGAACTCTGGGAACAGGGGACACTGAAGCTTTCTTT. As protein: CASRGTLGTGDTEAFF.

This clonotype occurred many times. V usage is TRBV7-6 and J usage is TRBJ2-4, with 10 positions matching TRBD2. V was pared by 1 base and J by 0 bases, with 6 bases of the junction left unmatched. In germline, CDR1 is SGHVS, CDR2 FNYEAQ. The CDR3 contains 18 residues. CDR3: CASSLGPSGGLAKNIQYF. The CDR3 region has the DNA TGTGCCAGCAGCTTAGGCCCTAGCGGGGGATTAGCCAAAAACATTCAGTACTTC.

This clonotype was seen a handful of times. The chain has TRBV7-9 and TRBJ2-7, with 10 positions matching TRBD1. Trimming removed 5 bases from V and 7 bases from J; junction bases left unmatched: 11. Germline V CDR1 and CDR2: SEHNR, FQNEAQ (reference sequence). The CDR3 has 15 amino acids. The CDR3 region is CASSPPGTGVGEQYV. DNA for the CDR3: TGTGCCAGCAGCCCCCCAGGGACAGGGGTTGGTGAGCAGTACGTC.

This chain links TRBV4-1 with TRBJ2-1; 9 nucleotides line up with TRBD2. The CDR3 is 16 amino acids. With V trimmed by 5 bases and J by 8 bases, 13 bases remained unmatched. Germline V gene lookup returns CDR1 MGHRA and CDR2 YSYEKL. The CDR3 DNA is TGCGCCAGCAGCTTAAGTAGCGGGGGACCAGGCTATGAGCAGTTCTTC. Residues: CASSLSSGGPGYEQFF.

Only a few counts were recorded for this clonotype. The chain carries TRBV5-1 and TRBJ2-5; D gene ambiguous. The V gene's germline CDR1 is SGHRS and CDR2 YFSETQ. CDR3 length: 13 residues. V was clipped by 4 bases and J by 5 bases, with 12 bases between them. The CDR3 reads CASSPSLTETQYF. Written as DNA, the CDR3 is TGCGCCAGCAGCCCGTCCCTAACGGAGACCCAGTACTTC. Complete variable domain (other parts from reference TRBV5-1 and TRBJ2-5): KAGVTQTPRYLIKTRGQQVTLSCSPISGHRSVSWYQQTPGQGLQFLFEYFSETQRNKGNFPGRFSGRQFSNSRSEMNVSTLELGDSALYLCASSPSLTETQYFGPGTRLLVL.

This clonotype occurred a few times. The CDR3 protein is CASSLSTPAYEQYF. The CDR3 DNA is TGTGCCAGCAGCTTGTCGACCCCCGCCTACGAGCAGTACTTC. V is TRBV5-6 and J is TRBJ2-7; D gene uncertain. The V end was cut by 1 base, the J end by 2 bases, with 10 bases between. Per germline, CDR1 SGHDT and CDR2 YYEEEE. The CDR3 contains 14 residues.

This chain connects TRBV29-1 to TRBJ2-7; maybe TRBD1 (6 bases). The ends were cut back, 6 bases at V and 3 bases at J, with 9 bases in the middle. Germline CDR1 and CDR2: SQVTM and ANQGSEA. The CDR3 contains 11 residues. The CDR3 DNA follows: TGCAGCGTGCAGGGGAGCTACGAGCAGTACTTC. Protein product: CSVQGSYEQYF.

In its sample, this clonotype was seen a few times. The J gene is TRBJ1-1, the V gene TRBV20-1; D may be TRBD1 (6 bases). Germline V CDR1 and CDR2: DFQATT, SNEGSKA (reference sequence). The CDR3 is 14 residues long. Deletions cut 4 bases from V and 1 base from J, with 13 bases between. CDR3 DNA: TGCAGTGCTACTTGGGGGCCAGAGAACACTGAAGCTTTCTTT. This sequence encodes CSATWGPENTEAFF.

This clonotype was picked up a small number of times. The genes are TRBV5-1 and TRBJ1-2; TRBD1 might be the D (5 bases). Trimming removed 0 bases at V and 4 bases at J, with 19 bases between. The V gene's germline CDR1 is SGHRS and CDR2 YFSETQ. The length of the CDR3 is 17 residues. CDR3 in DNA: TGCGCCAGCAGCTTGGCCGAAGATAAGGGGCACGCCTATGGCTACACCTTC. It encodes CASSLAEDKGHAYGYTF.